The 4 T cell receptor beta chains below were found in one sample sequenced in a study of blood T cell repertoires in COVID-19. Repertoires were generated with immunoSEQ multiplex PCR, while TCRdb's copy carries only in-frame clones and drops some. The data hold fewer than 150,000 clones, with approximately 88% observed a single time. The sample was peripheral blood. Every receptor here comes from a human donor in a cohort sampled during active COVID-19.

V and J are TRBV2 and TRBJ1-1; 9 positions agree with TRBD1. CDR1 is SNHLY, CDR2 FYNNEI, per germline. The junction had 15 bases not matched to a gene; V was cut back by 8 bases and J by 2 bases. The CDR3 is 17 amino acids. In nucleotides, the CDR3 is TGTGCCAGCCCAAAGCTCCGGGACAGGGTTGCCAACACTGAAGCTTTCTTT. It is translated as CASPKLRDRVANTEAFF.

This rearrangement joins TRBV6-5 to TRBJ1-1; TRBD1 aligns across 7 bases. This CDR3 has 14 residues. Germline V gene lookup returns CDR1 MNHEY and CDR2 SVGAGI. The trim removed 8 bases at V and 1 base at J, leaving 7 bases unmatched. CDR3 bases: TGTGCCAGCCGGACGACAGGGAGGAACACTGAAGCTTTCTTT. Amino acid sequence: CASRTTGRNTEAFF.

This clone came up once. CDR3 in amino acids: CASRGGVIAKNIQYF. CDR3 nucleotides: TGTGCCAGCAGGGGGGGGGTAATCGCCAAAAACATTCAGTACTTC. The rearrangement uses TRBV2 and TRBJ2-4; 7 bases align to TRBD2. The CDR3 covers 15 residues. Germline CDR1 SNHLY, CDR2 FYNNEI. Trimming at V came to 6 bases and at J to 1 base, leaving 6 bases not matched to a gene.

This clone has only a few counts. The CDR3 here is CASSYLRMDQGSPLHF. CDR3 nucleotide sequence: TGTGCCAGCAGTTACTTAAGAATGGACCAGGGTTCACCCCTCCACTTT. The rearrangement uses TRBV6-5 and TRBJ1-6, with a weak D call TRBD1 (5 bases). Germline loops: CDR1 MNHEY, CDR2 SVGAGI. Trimming shortened V by 1 base and J by 9 bases, and 16 bases separated the two germline ends. The CDR3 runs to 16 residues.